This T cell receptor (beta chain) was captured by sequencing in a study of spatial heterogeneity in lung cancer. About the research overall: The average appearance count of each unique TCR and UMI combination in raw reads was more than nine. Notes on the study in general: In tumors, expanded intratumoral alpha and beta TCR counts tracked mutation counts.

TCRdb itself ran the 5' RACE reads through MiXCR, one entry per CDR3 protein. The sample includes around 10,000 distinct CDR3 sequences, under 8% seen only once; the top ten take under 35%. The sample's time point: sample taken at primary tumor resection. This clonotype is medium-sized by share. The antigen remains unidentified. Sample: lung tumor tissue, taken at surgery. The TCR was taken from a male donor with early-stage non-small cell lung cancer.

The CDR3: CASSNEDRETQYF. The CDR3 DNA sequence: TGTGCCAGCAGCAATGAAGACCGAGAGACCCAGTACTTC. The J gene is TRBJ2-5, the V gene TRBV21-1. TRBV21-1 constitutes a pseudogene. This CDR3 comprises 13 residues.